The 27 T cell receptor beta chains given below trace back to one sample, sequenced in a study of Ad26.COV2.S vaccination and SARS-CoV-2 variants. The assay was immunoSEQ multiplex PCR, and TCRdb's table has in-frame clones only and misses some. The repertoire holds 300,000 to 400,000 clones, with approximately 85% as singletons. Indicated treatment: roughly 19 received Ad26.COV2.S at low or high dose, single or two shots; about 5 received placebo; per-sample allocation not given. Sample collection was performed on day 63 after the first vaccine or placebo injection. Sample: peripheral blood, taken in a trial of Ad26.COV2.S vaccine versus placebo. Receptor source: a person between 18 and 65 years old who received the Ad26.COV2.S COVID-19 vaccine or a placebo.

The gene calls are TRBV10-3 and TRBJ2-5; 7 bases are shared with TRBD1. Germline-derived CDR1 and CDR2 are ENHRY and SYGVKD. V gave up 3 bases and J gave up 4 bases; unmatched junction bases: 5. The length of the CDR3 is 14 residues. DNA of the CDR3: TGTGCCATCAGTGATCCGCCAGGGGGAGAGACCCAGTACTTC. Protein product: CAISDPPGGETQYF.

J is TRBJ2-7 and V is TRBV27, with D perhaps assigned TRBD1 or TRBD2 (5 bases each). Trimming left V 4 bases short and J 6 bases short, with 10 bases between. CDR1 MNHEY and CDR2 SMNVEV come from the germline V gene (reference sequence). There are 12 residues in the CDR3. This chain's CDR3 is CASSSTRGEQYF. The CDR3 DNA follows: TGTGCCAGCAGTTCCACTAGGGGCGAGCAGTACTTC.

On this clone: Other DNA sequences from this sample encode an identical CDR3 as well. The chain combines TRBV12-3 or TRBV12-4 with TRBJ1-2; D unclear. V was trimmed by 3 bases and J by 2 bases, leaving 7 bases between them. The length of the CDR3 is 13 residues. The CDR3 coding sequence is TGTGCCAGCAGTTTTCTAGCAAACTATGGCTACACCTTC. The encoded protein is CASSFLANYGYTF.

This clone has at least ten counts. The V call is TRBV7-8, the J call TRBJ1-5; D may be TRBD1 (5 bases). The germline V gene has CDR1 SGHVS and CDR2 FQNEAQ. The CDR3 is 14 amino acids. The V end was cut by 4 bases, the J end by 9 bases, with 16 bases between. In DNA, the CDR3 is TGTGCCAGCAGCTCAGGGACCGTAGCGATGCCCCAGCATTTT. It codes for CASSSGTVAMPQHF.

The chain carries TRBV3-1 (or the pseudogene TRBV3-2) and TRBJ2-2, with D perhaps being TRBD1 or TRBD2 (5 bases each). Germline CDR1 reads LGHDT; CDR2 reads YNNKEL (reference sequence). With 0 bases removed from V and 6 bases from J, the gap between germline ends came to 17 bases. This CDR3 is built from 17 residues. CDR3 in DNA: TGTGCCAGCAGCCAAGATGGGTGGGGGAGTGTCGCCGGGGAGCTGTTTTTT. Its translation: CASSQDGWGSVAGELFF.

J is TRBJ1-5 and V is TRBV2; 10 bases are shared with TRBD1. The CDR3 totals 15 residues. Germline loops: CDR1 SNHLY, CDR2 FYNNEI. With 4 bases clipped from V and 5 bases from J, the junction kept 5 bases outside the gene matches. DNA for the CDR3: TGTGCCAGCAGTGCTTGGGACAGGGGATATCAGCCCCAGCATTTT. It is translated as CASSAWDRGYQPQHF.

With regard to this clone: A read error may explain this, as a much larger clone is one base away. The V gene is TRBV7-2, the J gene TRBJ1-3, with D possibly TRBD1 on 6 matching bases. Trimming stripped 1 base from V and 0 bases from J, with 7 bases between. CDR3 length: 15 amino acids. Germline V CDR1 and CDR2: SGHTA, FQGNSA. The CDR3 sequence is CASSLDRASGNTIYF. CDR3 nucleotide sequence: TGTGCCAGCAGCTTAGACAGGGCCTCTGGAAACACCATATATTTT.

CDR3 in DNA: TGTGCCACCAGCAGGGACAGGCAGAGTACGCAGTATTTT. This sequence encodes CATSRDRQSTQYF. The rearrangement uses TRBV15 and TRBJ2-3; 7 bases are shared with TRBD1. Germline V gene data show CDR1 as LNHNV and CDR2 as YYDKDF (reference sequence). The CDR3 is 13 residues long. V gave up 3 bases and J gave up 8 bases; unmatched junction bases: 5.

V usage is TRBV20-1 and J usage is TRBJ2-7; 10 bases are shared with TRBD1. CDR1 is DFQATT and CDR2 is SNEGSKA in the germline V gene (reference sequence). V gave up 3 bases and J gave up 2 bases; unmatched junction bases: 7. There are 15 residues in the CDR3. CDR3 residues: CSASSSGTGAYEQYF. CDR3 coding DNA: TGCAGTGCTAGTTCCTCCGGGACAGGGGCCTACGAGCAGTACTTC.

J is TRBJ2-5 and V is TRBV5-1; D perhaps matches TRBD2 (6 bases). V was clipped by 4 bases and J by 2 bases, with 15 bases between them. Germline V gene data show CDR1 as SGHRS and CDR2 as YFSETQ. CDR3 length equals 15 residues. The CDR3 reads CASSRGFGEQETQYF. CDR3 nucleotides: TGCGCCAGCAGCCGGGGGTTCGGCGAACAAGAGACCCAGTACTTC.

The chain joins TRBV30 to TRBJ1-4; D gene ambiguous. The CDR3 covers 11 residues. Germline V lookup: CDR1 GTSNPN, CDR2 SVGIG (reference sequence). V shed 3 bases and J shed 1 base, with 0 bases lying between them. DNA of the CDR3: TGTGCCTGGAGAACTAATGAAAAACTGTTTTTT. Its protein is CAWRTNEKLFF. Together with reference TRBV30 and TRBJ1-4, the CDR3 gives the full variable domain: SQTIHQWPATLVQPVGSPLSLECTVEGTSNPNLYWYRQAAGRGLQLLFYSVGIGQISSEVPQNLSASRPQDRQFILSSKKLLLSDSGFYLCAWRTNEKLFFGSGTQLSVL.

The chain combines TRBV3-1 (or the pseudogene TRBV3-2) with TRBJ1-1, with a tentative D call TRBD1 (5 bases). The V and J ends lost 3 bases and 4 bases respectively, with 12 bases between them. The V gene's germline CDR1 is LGHDT and CDR2 YNNKEL (reference sequence). The CDR3 runs to 14 residues. The CDR3 protein is CASSHAAGLTEAFF. In DNA, the CDR3 is TGTGCCAGCAGCCACGCCGCGGGGCTCACTGAAGCTTTCTTT.

This sequence joins TRBV6-5 and TRBJ1-2; D is perhaps TRBD1 (6 bases). This CDR3 region has 14 residues. Per germline, CDR1 MNHEY and CDR2 SVGAGI. Trimming cost V 6 bases and J 4 bases, with 15 bases left between them. CDR3 region: CASRTAGVGYGYTF. The CDR3 DNA sequence: TGTGCCAGCAGAACCGCAGGGGTAGGCTATGGCTACACCTTC.

The chain links TRBV4-1 to TRBJ1-1; 7 bases agree with TRBD1. The V segment lost 2 bases and the J segment 8 bases; nucleotides outside the gene matches: 8. The CDR3 is 14 amino acids. Germline loops: CDR1 MGHRA, CDR2 YSYEKL. The chain's CDR3 is CASSQPGGAREAFF. The CDR3 DNA reads TGCGCCAGCAGCCAACCAGGGGGGGCAAGAGAAGCTTTCTTT.

The rearrangement uses TRBV14 and TRBJ2-1; 9 bases align to TRBD2. Looked up from germline, CDR1 is SGHDN and CDR2 is FVKESK. This CDR3 spans 16 amino acids. V shed 5 bases, J shed 7 bases, and the junction held 12 bases outside the gene matches. CDR3 nucleotide sequence: TGTGCCAGCAGCTCCGTTATTGGCGGGAGGGATAATGAGCAGTTCTTC. Translated, it gives CASSSVIGGRDNEQFF.

J is TRBJ1-2 and V is TRBV24-1; 7 bases fit TRBD1. V dropped 7 bases and J dropped 6; count of bases not matched to a gene: 10. The CDR3 sequence is 14 residues long. The germline gives CDR1 KGHDR, CDR2 SFDVKD. CDR3 coding DNA: TGTGCCACCAGCAGCCTGGGACAGCAACATGGCTACACCTTC. Its protein is CATSSLGQQHGYTF.

This chain links TRBV11-2 with TRBJ1-1, with no clear D. There are 15 residues in the CDR3. The V end lost 2 bases, the J end lost 0 bases, and 10 bases lay between the germline ends. Germline V gene data show CDR1 as SGHAT and CDR2 as FQNNGV. This CDR3 is CASSLMLAMNTEAFF. The CDR3 DNA follows: TGTGCCAGCAGCTTAATGTTGGCGATGAACACTGAAGCTTTCTTT.

This clone appeared a few times. The genes are TRBV2 and TRBJ2-1; D is tentatively TRBD1 or TRBD2 (7 bases each). The CDR3 has 15 amino acids. V dropped 6 bases and J dropped 7 bases, with 19 bases sitting between them. CDR1 SNHLY and CDR2 FYNNEI come from the germline V gene. The CDR3 DNA reads TGTGCCAGCAGAGTGGGACTCCAGGGGGGGAATGAGCAGTTCTTC. Translated: CASRVGLQGGNEQFF.

The genes are TRBV27 and TRBJ1-6, with a weak D call TRBD1 (6 bases). The germline V gene encodes CDR1 MNHEY and CDR2 SMNVEV (reference sequence). The CDR3 covers 15 residues. Trimming took off 6 bases at V and 6 bases at J, with 15 bases between the two ends. The DNA for the CDR3 is TGTGCCAGCAGCCCGACAGGTTTGGGTAATTCACCCCTCCACTTT. Its translation: CASSPTGLGNSPLHF.

This chain uses TRBV30 with TRBJ1-5; the D gene is possibly TRBD1 (5 bases). The germline gives CDR1 GTSNPN, CDR2 SVGIG (reference sequence). Trimming stripped 1 base from V and 6 bases from J, with 19 bases between. The CDR3 contains 16 residues. CDR3 loop: CAWSAGGKRRSQPQHF. CDR3 DNA sequence: TGTGCCTGGAGTGCGGGGGGTAAAAGACGATCTCAGCCCCAGCATTTT.

This chain joins TRBV4-3 and TRBJ1-1; D gene unclear. Germline V gives CDR1 LGHNA, CDR2 YSLEER. Trimming shortened V by 0 bases and J by 0 bases, and 5 bases separated the two germline ends. CDR3 length equals 14 residues. The DNA for the CDR3 is TGCGCCAGCAGCCAAGATCCGATGAACACTGAAGCTTTCTTT. It specifies CASSQDPMNTEAFF.

The chain carries TRBV7-9 and TRBJ1-2; 7 bases map to TRBD1. This CDR3 has 13 residues. V lost 7 bases and J lost 8; bases outside the gene matches: 10. Germline loops: CDR1 SEHNR, CDR2 FQNEAQ (reference sequence). This CDR3 reads CASTLGTVVGYTF. DNA for the CDR3: TGTGCCAGCACCCTAGGGACAGTCGTCGGCTACACCTTC.

The rearrangement uses TRBV19 and TRBJ2-1; D gene ambiguous. CDR1 LNHDA and CDR2 SQIVND come from the germline V gene (reference sequence). The CDR3 extends over 15 amino acids. The V end was cut by 2 bases, the J end by 9 bases, with 17 bases between. The CDR3 nucleotides are TGTGCCAGTAGTATACCCCTTATGAGCGTAGGTGAGCAGTTCTTC. It specifies CASSIPLMSVGEQFF.

The chain links TRBV7-9 to TRBJ2-5; a weak D match, TRBD1 (6 bases). From germline, CDR1 is SEHNR and CDR2 FQNEAQ (reference sequence). The CDR3 totals 15 residues. Trimming pared 4 bases from V and 1 base from J, leaving 13 bases between. CDR3 protein: CASSYLQGSQETQYF. The CDR3 coding sequence is TGTGCCAGCAGCTATCTTCAGGGGTCCCAAGAGACCCAGTACTTC.

The chain uses TRBV7-9 and TRBJ1-1, with D possibly being TRBD1 (6 bases). The germline CDR1 and CDR2 sequences are SEHNR and FQNEAQ (reference sequence). Trimming stripped 1 base from V and 2 bases from J, with 11 bases between. The CDR3 is made up of 15 amino acids. The CDR3 region is CASSLDWGLNTEAFF. Written as DNA, the CDR3 is TGTGCCAGCAGCTTAGACTGGGGGCTAAACACTGAAGCTTTCTTT.

The rearrangement uses TRBV7-2 and TRBJ1-1; no clear D gene. V lost 1 base and J 11 bases, leaving 8 bases between the germline ends. The CDR3 totals 11 residues. CDR1 SGHTA and CDR2 FQGNSA come from the germline V gene. CDR3 DNA: TGTGCCAGCAGCTTAGGGGTGGGGGCTTTCTTT. Translation gives CASSLGVGAFF.

The chain couples TRBV29-1 to TRBJ1-2; 7 positions match TRBD1. From germline, CDR1 is SQVTM and CDR2 ANQGSEA. The CDR3 loop spans 14 amino acids. The V and J ends lost 6 bases and 2 bases, in that order; junction bases with no gene match: 9. CDR3 loop: CSVGVRGRNYGYTF. The CDR3 bases are TGCAGCGTGGGAGTAAGGGGGCGCAACTATGGCTACACCTTC.